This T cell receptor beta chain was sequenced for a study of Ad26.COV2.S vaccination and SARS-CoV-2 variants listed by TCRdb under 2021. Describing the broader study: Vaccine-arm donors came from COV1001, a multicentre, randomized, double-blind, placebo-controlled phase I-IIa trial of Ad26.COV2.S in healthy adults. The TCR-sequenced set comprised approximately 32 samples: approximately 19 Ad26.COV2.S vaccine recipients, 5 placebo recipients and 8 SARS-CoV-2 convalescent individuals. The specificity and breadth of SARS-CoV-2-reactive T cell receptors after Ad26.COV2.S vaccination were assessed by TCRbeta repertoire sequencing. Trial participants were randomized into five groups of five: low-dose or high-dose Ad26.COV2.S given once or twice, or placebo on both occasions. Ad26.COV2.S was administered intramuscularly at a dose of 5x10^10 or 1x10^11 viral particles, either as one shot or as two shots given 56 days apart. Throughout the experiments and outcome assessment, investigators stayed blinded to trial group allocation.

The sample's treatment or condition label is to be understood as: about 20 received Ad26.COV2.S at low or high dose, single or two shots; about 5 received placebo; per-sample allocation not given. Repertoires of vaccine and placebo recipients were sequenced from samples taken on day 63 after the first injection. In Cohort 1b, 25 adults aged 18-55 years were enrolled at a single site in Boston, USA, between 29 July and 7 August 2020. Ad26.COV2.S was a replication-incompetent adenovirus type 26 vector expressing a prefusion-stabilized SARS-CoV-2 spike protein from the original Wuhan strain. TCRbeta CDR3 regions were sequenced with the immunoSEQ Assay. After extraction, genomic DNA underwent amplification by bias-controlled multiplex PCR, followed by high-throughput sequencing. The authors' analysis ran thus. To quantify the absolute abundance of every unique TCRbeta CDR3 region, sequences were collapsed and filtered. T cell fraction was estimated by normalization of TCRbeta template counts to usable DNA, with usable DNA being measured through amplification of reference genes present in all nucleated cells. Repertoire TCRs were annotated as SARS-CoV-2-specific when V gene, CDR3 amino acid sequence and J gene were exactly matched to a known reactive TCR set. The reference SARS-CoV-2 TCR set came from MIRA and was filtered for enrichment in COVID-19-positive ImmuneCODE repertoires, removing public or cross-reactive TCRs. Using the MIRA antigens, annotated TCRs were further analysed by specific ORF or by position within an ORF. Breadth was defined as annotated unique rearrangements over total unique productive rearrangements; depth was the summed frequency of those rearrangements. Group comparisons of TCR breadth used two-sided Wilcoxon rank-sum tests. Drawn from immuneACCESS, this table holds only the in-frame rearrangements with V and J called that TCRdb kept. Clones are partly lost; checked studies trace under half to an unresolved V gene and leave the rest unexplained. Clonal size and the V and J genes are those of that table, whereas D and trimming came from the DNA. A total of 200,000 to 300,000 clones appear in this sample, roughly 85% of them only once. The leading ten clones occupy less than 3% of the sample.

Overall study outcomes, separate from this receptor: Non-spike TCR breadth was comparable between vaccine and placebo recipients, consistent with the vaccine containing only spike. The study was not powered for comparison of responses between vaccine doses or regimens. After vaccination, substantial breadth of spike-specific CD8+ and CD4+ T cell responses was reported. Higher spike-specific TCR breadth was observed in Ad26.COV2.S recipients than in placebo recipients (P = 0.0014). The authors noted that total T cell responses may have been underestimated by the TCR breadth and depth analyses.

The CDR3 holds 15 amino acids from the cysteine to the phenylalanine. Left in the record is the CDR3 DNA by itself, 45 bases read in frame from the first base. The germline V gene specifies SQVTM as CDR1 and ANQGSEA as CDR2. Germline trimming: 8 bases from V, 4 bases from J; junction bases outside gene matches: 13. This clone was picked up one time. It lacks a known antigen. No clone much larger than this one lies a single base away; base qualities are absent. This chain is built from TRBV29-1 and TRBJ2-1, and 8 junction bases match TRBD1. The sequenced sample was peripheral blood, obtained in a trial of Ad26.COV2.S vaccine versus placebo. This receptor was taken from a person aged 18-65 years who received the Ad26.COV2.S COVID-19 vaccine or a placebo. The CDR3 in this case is CSMSSGTGSYNEQFF. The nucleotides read TGCAGCATGTCTTCCGGGACAGGATCATACAATGAGCAGTTCTTC.